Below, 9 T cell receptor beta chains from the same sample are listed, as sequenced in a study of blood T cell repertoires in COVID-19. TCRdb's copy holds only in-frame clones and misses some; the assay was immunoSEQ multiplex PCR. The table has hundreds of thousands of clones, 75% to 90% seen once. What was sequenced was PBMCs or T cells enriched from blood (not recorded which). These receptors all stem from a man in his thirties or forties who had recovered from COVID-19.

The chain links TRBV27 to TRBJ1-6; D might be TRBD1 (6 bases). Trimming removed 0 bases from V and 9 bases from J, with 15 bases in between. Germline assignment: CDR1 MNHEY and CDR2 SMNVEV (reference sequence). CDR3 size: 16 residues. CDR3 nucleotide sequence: TGTGCCAGCAGTTTATCGGAGGGGGGGCGCAGTTCACCCCTCCACTTT. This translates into CASSLSEGGRSSPLHF.

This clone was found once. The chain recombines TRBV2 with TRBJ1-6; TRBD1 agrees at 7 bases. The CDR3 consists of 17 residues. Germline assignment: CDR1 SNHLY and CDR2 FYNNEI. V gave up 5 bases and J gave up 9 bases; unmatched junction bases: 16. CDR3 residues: CASSPIGQATNRSPLHF. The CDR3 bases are TGTGCCAGCAGTCCGATAGGACAGGCAACAAACCGTTCACCCCTCCACTTT.

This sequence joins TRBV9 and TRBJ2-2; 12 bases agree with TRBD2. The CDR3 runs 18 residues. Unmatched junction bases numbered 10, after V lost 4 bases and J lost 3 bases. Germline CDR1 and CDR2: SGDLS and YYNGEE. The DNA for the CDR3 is TGTGCCAGCAGCCCAAGAGTCGGACTAGCGGGGTACACCGGGGAGCTGTTTTTT. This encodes CASSPRVGLAGYTGELFF. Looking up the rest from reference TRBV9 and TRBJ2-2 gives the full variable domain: DSGVTQTPKHLITATGQRVTLRCSPRSGDLSVYWYQQSLDQGLQFLIQYYNGEERAKGNILERFSAQQFPDLHSELNLSSLELGDSALYFCASSPRVGLAGYTGELFFGEGSRLTVL.

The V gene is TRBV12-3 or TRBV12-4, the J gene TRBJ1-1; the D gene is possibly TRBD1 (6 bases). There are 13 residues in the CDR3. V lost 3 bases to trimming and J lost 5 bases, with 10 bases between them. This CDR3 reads CASSLFGQTEAFF. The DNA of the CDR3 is TGTGCCAGCAGTTTGTTCGGACAGACTGAAGCTTTCTTT.

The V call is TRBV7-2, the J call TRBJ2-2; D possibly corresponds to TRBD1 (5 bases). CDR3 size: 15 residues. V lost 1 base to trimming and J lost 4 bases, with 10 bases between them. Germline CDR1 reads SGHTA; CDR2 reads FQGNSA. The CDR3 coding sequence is TGTGCCAGCAGCTTAGTCCAGGGCGGCACCGGGGAGCTGTTTTTT. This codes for CASSLVQGGTGELFF. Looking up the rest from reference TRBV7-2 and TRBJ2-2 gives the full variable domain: GAGVSQSPSNKVTEKGKDVELRCDPISGHTALYWYRQSLGQGLEFLIYFQGNSAPDKSGLPSDRFSAERTGGSVSTLTIQRTQQEDSAVYLCASSLVQGGTGELFFGEGSRLTVL.

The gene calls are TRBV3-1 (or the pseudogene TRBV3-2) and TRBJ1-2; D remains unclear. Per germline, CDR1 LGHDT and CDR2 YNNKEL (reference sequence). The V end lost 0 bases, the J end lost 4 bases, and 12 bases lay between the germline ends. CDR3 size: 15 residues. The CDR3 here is CASSQDQKGGYGYTF. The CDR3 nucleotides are TGTGCCAGCAGCCAAGATCAGAAGGGAGGCTATGGCTACACCTTC.

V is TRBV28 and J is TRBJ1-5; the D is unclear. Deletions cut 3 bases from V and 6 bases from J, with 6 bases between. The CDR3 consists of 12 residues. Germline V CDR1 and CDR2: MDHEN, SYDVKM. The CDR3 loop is CASSFTFQPQHF. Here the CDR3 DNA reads TGTGCCAGCAGTTTCACTTTTCAGCCCCAGCATTTT.

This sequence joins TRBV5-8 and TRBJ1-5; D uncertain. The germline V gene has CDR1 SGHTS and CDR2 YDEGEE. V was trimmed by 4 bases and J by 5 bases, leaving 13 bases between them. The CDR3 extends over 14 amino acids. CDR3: CASSLKLRHQPQHF. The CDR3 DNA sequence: TGTGCCAGCAGCCTGAAGTTGCGTCATCAGCCCCAGCATTTT.

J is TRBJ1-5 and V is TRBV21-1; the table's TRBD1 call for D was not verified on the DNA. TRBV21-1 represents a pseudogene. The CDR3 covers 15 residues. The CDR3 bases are TGTGCCAGCAGCAGGCGACAGGACATCGTACAGCCCCAGCATTTT. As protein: CASSRRQDIVQPQHF.